Following are 8 T cell receptor beta chains from one sample sequenced in a study of human T cells and chemical hapten exposure. TCRdb used MiXCR to reprocess the RACE reads, holding one entry per CDR3 protein. The sample yields 150,000 or so distinct CDR3 sequences, around 13% seen once. Time point meaning: patch test 1, 2 weeks after DPC sensitization. Noted treatment: therapeutic diphenylcyclopropenone sensitization with weekly scalp DPC. Specimen: whole blood, collected in connection with sensitization to the hapten diphenylcyclopropenone (DPC). These receptors originate from a woman aged 25 to 45 with alopecia areata. Some clones in this sample may be carry-over from other donors' samples.

The rearrangement joins TRBV29-1 to TRBJ2-7; no clear D gene. The CDR3 is 11 residues long. CDR1 is SQVTM, CDR2 ANQGSEA, per germline. V dropped 6 bases and J dropped 5 bases, with 11 bases sitting between them. DNA for the CDR3: TGCAGCGTCGCCACCCAGAACGAGCAGTACTTC. It translates to CSVATQNEQYF.

This clonotype occurred a few times. The V and J genes are TRBV29-1 and TRBJ1-1; D gene uncertain. The CDR3 consists of 11 residues. Germline V lookup: CDR1 SQVTM, CDR2 ANQGSEA. Deletions cut 4 bases from V and 1 base from J, with 4 bases between. This chain's CDR3 is CSVAENTEAFF. CDR3 DNA sequence: TGCAGCGTTGCAGAGAACACTGAAGCTTTCTTT.

In this sample, this clonotype turned up a few times. V and J are TRBV25-1 and TRBJ1-1; D gene ambiguous. The V gene lost 6 bases and the J gene lost 4 bases, with 6 bases spanning the gap. Germline V lookup: CDR1 MGHDK, CDR2 SYGVNS. This CDR3 has 11 amino acids. This CDR3 is CASRAGTEAFF. CDR3 nucleotide sequence: TGTGCCAGCAGGGCAGGCACTGAAGCTTTCTTT.

This clonotype was counted many times. The CDR3 coding sequence is TGTGCCAGCAGTTACCAGGTGAACACTGAAGCTTTCTTT. It translates to CASSYQVNTEAFF. The genes are TRBV6-2 or TRBV6-3 and TRBJ1-1, with D hard to call. This CDR3 is built from 13 residues. Germline CDR1 and CDR2: MNHEY and SVGEGT. V was shortened by 2 bases and J by 0 bases, with 4 bases between the two germline ends.

In nucleotides, the CDR3 is TGCAGCGTGTGGGTAGGGGAACCCTACGAGCAGTACTTC. Translated, it gives CSVWVGEPYEQYF. This chain links TRBV29-1 with TRBJ2-7, with D perhaps TRBD1 (5 bases). V was cut by 6 bases and J by 2 bases, with 14 bases left in between. The V gene's germline CDR1 is SQVTM and CDR2 ANQGSEA. This CDR3 contains 13 residues.

The rearrangement uses TRBV5-1 and TRBJ2-3; TRBD1 agrees at 11 bases. CDR3 length: 15 residues. Germline V gene sequence: CDR1 SGHRS, CDR2 YFSETQ. After removal of 2 bases from V and 5 bases from J, the junction contained 4 bases not matched to a gene. The CDR3 coding sequence is TGCGCCAGCAGCTTTTCGGGACAGGGGGTAGATACGCAGTATTTT. Residues: CASSFSGQGVDTQYF.

This clonotype has a handful of counts. The chain is built from TRBV12-3 or TRBV12-4 and TRBJ1-5; D possibly corresponds to TRBD1 (5 bases). V was shortened by 5 bases and J by 5 bases, with 16 bases between the two germline ends. The CDR3 has 15 residues. The DNA of the CDR3 is TGTGCCAGCAGTCGAAACTCGGAGGGGTATCAGCCCCAGCATTTT. Protein sequence: CASSRNSEGYQPQHF.

In its sample, this clonotype was seen many times. This chain links TRBV5-5 with TRBJ1-1; no clear D. Germline-derived CDR1 and CDR2 are SGHKS and YYEKEE (reference sequence). V lost 2 bases to trimming and J lost 0 bases, with 20 bases between them. CDR3 length: 18 amino acids. CDR3 amino acids: CASSFNLGTRVMNTEAFF. The CDR3 DNA reads as TGTGCCAGCAGCTTCAACCTTGGCACCCGTGTGATGAACACTGAAGCTTTCTTT.